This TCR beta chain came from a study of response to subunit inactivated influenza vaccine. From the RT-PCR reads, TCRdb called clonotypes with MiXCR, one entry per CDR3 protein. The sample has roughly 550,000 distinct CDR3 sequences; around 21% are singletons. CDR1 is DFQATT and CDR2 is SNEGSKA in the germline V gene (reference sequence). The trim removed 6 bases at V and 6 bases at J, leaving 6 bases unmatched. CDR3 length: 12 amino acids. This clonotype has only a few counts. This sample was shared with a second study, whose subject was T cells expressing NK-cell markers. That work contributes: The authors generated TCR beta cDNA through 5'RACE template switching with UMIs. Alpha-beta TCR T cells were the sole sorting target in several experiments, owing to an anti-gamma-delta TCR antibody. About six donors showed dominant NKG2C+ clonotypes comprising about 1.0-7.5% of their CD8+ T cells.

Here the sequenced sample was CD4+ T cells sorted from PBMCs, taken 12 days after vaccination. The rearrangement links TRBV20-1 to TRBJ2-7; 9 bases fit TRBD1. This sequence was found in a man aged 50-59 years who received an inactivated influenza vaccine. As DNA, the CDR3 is TGCAGTGCCCTGGGACAGGGAAGCGAGCAGTACTTC. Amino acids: CSALGQGSEQYF.